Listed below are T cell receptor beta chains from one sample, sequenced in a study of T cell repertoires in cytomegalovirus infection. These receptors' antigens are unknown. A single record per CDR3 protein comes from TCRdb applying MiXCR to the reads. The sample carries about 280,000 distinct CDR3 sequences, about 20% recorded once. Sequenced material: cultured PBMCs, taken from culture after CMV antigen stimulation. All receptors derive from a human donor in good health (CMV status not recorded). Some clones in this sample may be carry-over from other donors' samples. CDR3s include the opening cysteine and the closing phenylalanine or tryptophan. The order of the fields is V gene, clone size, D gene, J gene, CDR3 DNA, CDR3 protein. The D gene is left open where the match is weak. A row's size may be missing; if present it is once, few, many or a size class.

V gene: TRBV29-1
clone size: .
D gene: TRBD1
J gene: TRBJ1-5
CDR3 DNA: TGCAGCGCCTCCAACAGGGGAAATCAGCCCCAGCATTTT
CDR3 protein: CSASNRGNQPQHF

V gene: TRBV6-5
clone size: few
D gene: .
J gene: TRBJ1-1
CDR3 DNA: TGTGCCAGCAGTTACCACGGGGCCCGAACTGAGGCTTTCTTT
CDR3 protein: CASSYHGARTEAFF

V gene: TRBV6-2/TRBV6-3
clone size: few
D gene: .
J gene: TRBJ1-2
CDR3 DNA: TGTGCCAGCAGTTACGGCAGACTCTATGGCTACACCTTC
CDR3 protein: CASSYGRLYGYTF

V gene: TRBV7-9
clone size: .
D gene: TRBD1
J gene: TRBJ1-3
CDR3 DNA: TGTGCCAGCAGCTCCTGGACAGGGAGAAACACCATATATTTT
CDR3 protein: CASSSWTGRNTIYF

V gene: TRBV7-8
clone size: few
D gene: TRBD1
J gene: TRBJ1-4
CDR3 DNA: TGTGCCAGCAGCTCCGGACAGGTTGAGGGGAGGGCCCGACTGTTTTTT
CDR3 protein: CASSSGQVEGRARLFF

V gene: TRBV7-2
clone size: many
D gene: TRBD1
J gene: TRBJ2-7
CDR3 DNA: TGTGCCAGCAGCTTCCCCGGGACAGGAATCGAGCAGTACTTC
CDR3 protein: CASSFPGTGIEQYF

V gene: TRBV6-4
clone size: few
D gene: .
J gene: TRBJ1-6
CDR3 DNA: TGTGCCAGCAGTATAACCAGGGAATTTGATTCACCCCTCCACTTT
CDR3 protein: CASSITREFDSPLHF

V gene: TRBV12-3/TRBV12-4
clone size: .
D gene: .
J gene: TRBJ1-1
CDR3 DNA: TGTGCCAGCAGGGGTGGGACTCCAGCTTTCTTT
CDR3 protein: CASRGGTPAFF

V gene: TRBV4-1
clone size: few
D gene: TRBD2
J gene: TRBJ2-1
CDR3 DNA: TGCGCCAGCAGCCAAGGACTAGCCTATTCCGGCTCCTACAATGAGCAGTTCTTC
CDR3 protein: CASSQGLAYSGSYNEQFF

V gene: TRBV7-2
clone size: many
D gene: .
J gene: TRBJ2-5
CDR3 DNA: TGTGCCAGCAGCTTGTGGATTGGTGGTACGGAGACCCAGTACTTC
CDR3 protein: CASSLWIGGTETQYF

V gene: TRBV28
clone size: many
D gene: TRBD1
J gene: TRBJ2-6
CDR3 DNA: TGTGCCATCCCAACCGGGACAGGGATTTCTGGGGCCAACGTCCTGACTTTC
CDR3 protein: CAIPTGTGISGANVLTF

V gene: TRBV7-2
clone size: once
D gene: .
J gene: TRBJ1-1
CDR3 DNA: TGTGCCAGCAGCTTAGTACCGGGACCCTTCAGGAACACTGAAGCTTTCTTT
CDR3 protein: CASSLVPGPFRNTEAFF

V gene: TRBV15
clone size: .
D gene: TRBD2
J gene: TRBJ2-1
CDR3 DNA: TGTGCCACCAGCAGAGATGTAGCGGGAGTTAATGAGCAGTTCTTC
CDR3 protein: CATSRDVAGVNEQFF

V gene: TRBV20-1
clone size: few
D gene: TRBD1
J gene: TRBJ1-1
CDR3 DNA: TGCAGTGCGACCAGGGGGCGGACTGAAGCTTTCTTT
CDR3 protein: CSATRGRTEAFF

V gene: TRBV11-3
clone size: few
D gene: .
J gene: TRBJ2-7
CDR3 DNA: TGTGCCAGCAGTCAAGACGGGAGCTACGAGCAGTACTTC
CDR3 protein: CASSQDGSYEQYF

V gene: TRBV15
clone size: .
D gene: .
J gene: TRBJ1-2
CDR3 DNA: TGTGCCACCAGCAGAAAAGGGAATGGCTACACCTTC
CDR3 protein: CATSRKGNGYTF

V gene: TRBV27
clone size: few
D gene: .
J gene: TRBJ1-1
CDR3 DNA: TGTGCCAGCAGTTTATCATTGGACACTGAAGCTTTCTTT
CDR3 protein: CASSLSLDTEAFF

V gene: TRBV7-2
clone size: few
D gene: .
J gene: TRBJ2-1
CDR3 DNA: TGTGCCAGCAGCTTAGCCGGGAACCGCCTGTCCAATGAGCAGTTCTTC
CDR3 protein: CASSLAGNRLSNEQFF

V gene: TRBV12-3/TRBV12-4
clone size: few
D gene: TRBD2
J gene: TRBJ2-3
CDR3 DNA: TGTGCCACCCGGGGGGGGACAGATACGCAGTATTTT
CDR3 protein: CATRGGTDTQYF

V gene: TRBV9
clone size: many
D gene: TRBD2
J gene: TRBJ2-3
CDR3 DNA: TGTGCCAGCAGCGGGACTAGCCGCCACACAGATACGCAGTATTTT
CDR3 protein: CASSGTSRHTDTQYF

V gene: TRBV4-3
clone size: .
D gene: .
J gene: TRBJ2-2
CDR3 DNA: TGCGCCAGCAGCCAAGATTACCCAGGGTACACCGGGGAGCTGTTTTTT
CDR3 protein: CASSQDYPGYTGELFF

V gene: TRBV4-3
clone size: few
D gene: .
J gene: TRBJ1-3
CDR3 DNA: TGCGCCAGCAGCCAAGATTGGGACCACTCTGGAAACACCATATATTTT
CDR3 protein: CASSQDWDHSGNTIYF

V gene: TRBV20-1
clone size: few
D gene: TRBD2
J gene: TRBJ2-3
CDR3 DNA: TGCAGTGCTAGTCTACTAGCGGGGAGCCTCGATACGCAGTATTTT
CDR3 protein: CSASLLAGSLDTQYF

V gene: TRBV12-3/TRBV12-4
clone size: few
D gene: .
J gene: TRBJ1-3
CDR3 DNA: TGTGCCAGCGCGGTCTCTGGAAACACCATATATTTT
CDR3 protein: CASAVSGNTIYF

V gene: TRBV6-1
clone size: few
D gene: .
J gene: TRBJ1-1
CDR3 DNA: TGTGCCAGCAGTGAAATCGGACAGCAGGAAGCTTTCTTT
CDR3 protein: CASSEIGQQEAFF

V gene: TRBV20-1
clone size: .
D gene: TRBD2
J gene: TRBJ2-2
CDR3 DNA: TGCAGTGCGAGGGACTTAGCGGGGAAAAACACCGGGGAGCTGTTTTTT
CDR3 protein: CSARDLAGKNTGELFF

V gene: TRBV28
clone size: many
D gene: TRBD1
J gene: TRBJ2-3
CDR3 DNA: TGTGCCAGCTCTTGGGCAGGGGGCGCGGATACGCAGTATTTT
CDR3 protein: CASSWAGGADTQYF

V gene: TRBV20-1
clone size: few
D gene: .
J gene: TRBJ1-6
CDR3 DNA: TGCAGTGCTAGAGACCCCGGGGGCTCCTATAATTCACCCCTCCACTTT
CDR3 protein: CSARDPGGSYNSPLHF

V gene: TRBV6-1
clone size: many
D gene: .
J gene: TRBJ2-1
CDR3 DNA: TGTGCCAGCAGTGAACCGGATGAGCAGTTCTTC
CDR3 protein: CASSEPDEQFF

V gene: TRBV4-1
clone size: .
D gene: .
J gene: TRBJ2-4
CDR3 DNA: TGCGCCAGCAGCCGGACCGGGGACAAAAACATTCAGTACTTC
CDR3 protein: CASSRTGDKNIQYF

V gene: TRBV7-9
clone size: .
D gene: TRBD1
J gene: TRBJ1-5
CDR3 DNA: TGTGCCAGCAGCTGGACAGGGAATCAGCCCCAGCATTTT
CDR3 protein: CASSWTGNQPQHF

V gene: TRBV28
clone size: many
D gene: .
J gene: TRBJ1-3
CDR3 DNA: TGTGCCAGCAGTCAGAGACAGGCCCTTTGGGGCACCATATATTTT
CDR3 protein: CASSQRQALWGTIYF

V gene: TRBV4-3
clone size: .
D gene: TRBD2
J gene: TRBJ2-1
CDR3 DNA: TGCGCCAGCAGCCAAGATGAGGCTAGCGGGTCCTACAATGAGCAGTTCTTC
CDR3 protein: CASSQDEASGSYNEQFF

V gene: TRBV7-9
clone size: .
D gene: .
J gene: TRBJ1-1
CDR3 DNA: TGTGCCAGCAGCTTAGCGATGCCGGGAGGCACTGAAGCTTTCTTT
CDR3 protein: CASSLAMPGGTEAFF

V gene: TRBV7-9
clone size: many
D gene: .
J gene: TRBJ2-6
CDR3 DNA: TGTGCCAGCAGCCCCGAGTTTGCAGGGCGTTCTGGGGCCAACGTCCTGACTTTC
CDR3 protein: CASSPEFAGRSGANVLTF

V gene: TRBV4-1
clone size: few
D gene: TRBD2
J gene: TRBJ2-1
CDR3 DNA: TGCGCCAGCAGCCACCCCACCGGGAGGGGTGACCAGTTCTTC
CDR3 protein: CASSHPTGRGDQFF

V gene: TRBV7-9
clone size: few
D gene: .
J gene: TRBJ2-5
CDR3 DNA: TGTGCCAGCAGATTCCAGCCCCAAGAGACCCAGTACTTC
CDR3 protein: CASRFQPQETQYF

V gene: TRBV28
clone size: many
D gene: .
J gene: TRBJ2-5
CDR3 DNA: TGTGCCAGCAGGCTGCAGGGGCAGGAGACCCAGTACTTC
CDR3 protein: CASRLQGQETQYF

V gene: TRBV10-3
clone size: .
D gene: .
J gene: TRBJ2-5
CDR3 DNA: TGTGCCATCAGTGAGAGTAGAGGGACAGCGGGCCGGGAGACCCAGTACTTC
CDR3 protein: CAISESRGTAGRETQYF

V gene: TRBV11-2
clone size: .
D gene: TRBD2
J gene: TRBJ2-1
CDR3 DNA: TGTGCCAGCAGCTTGGGACTAGCGGGACATGAGCAGTTCTTC
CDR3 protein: CASSLGLAGHEQFF

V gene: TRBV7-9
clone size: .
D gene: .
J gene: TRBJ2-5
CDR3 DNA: TGTACCAGCAGCTTAGGTTCGGGAGTCCAAGAGACCCAGTACTTC
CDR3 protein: CTSSLGSGVQETQYF